These 18 T cell receptor beta chains came from one sample sequenced in a study of long-term antiretroviral therapy in people with HIV. Version v3.0 of the immunoSEQ assay was performed at survey level. Assay: immunoSEQ multiplex PCR; the TCRdb copy retains only in-frame clones and omits some. The profile shows more than 25,000 clones, 90% of them singletons. The source material was unsorted PBMCs, sampled 3.2 years before starting antiretroviral therapy. Receptor source: a man over 45 with HIV.

This clone was seen only a few times. This chain joins TRBV10-1 and TRBJ1-5, with D perhaps matching TRBD1 (5 bases). The germline gives CDR1 WNHNN, CDR2 SYGVQD (reference sequence). The CDR3 totals 13 residues. V was clipped by 8 bases and J by 7 bases, with 15 bases between them. CDR3 sequence: CASSPGRDQPQHF. The CDR3 DNA sequence: TGCGCCAGCTCCCCAGGTAGGGACCAGCCCCAGCATTTT.

CDR3 coding DNA: TGTGCCTGGAGTGTTCCCGGCCGGGGGTCTGCAGATACGCAGTATTTT. This codes for CAWSVPGRGSADTQYF. The V call is TRBV30, the J call TRBJ2-3; possibly TRBD2 for D (6 bases). V was clipped by 0 bases and J by 4 bases, with 17 bases between them. This CDR3 contains 16 residues. Germline CDR1 is GTSNPN and CDR2 is SVGIG (reference sequence). The full variable domain, rest sourced from reference TRBV30 and TRBJ2-3, is SQTIHQWPATLVQPVGSPLSLECTVEGTSNPNLYWYRQAAGRGLQLLFYSVGIGQISSEVPQNLSASRPQDRQFILSSKKLLLSDSGFYLCAWSVPGRGSADTQYFGPGTRLTVL.

The CDR3 here is CASSRTGGDEQYF. The CDR3 DNA follows: TGTGCCAGCAGCCGGACAGGGGGCGACGAGCAGTACTTC. V is TRBV5-4 and J is TRBJ2-7, with 11 bases that match TRBD1. This CDR3 spans 13 amino acids. Germline CDR1 reads SGHNT; CDR2 reads YYREEE (reference sequence). Trimming took 4 bases from V and 5 from J; bases not matched to a gene: 2. The full variable domain, completed using reference TRBV5-4 and TRBJ2-7, is ETGVTQSPTHLIKTRGQQVTLRCSSQSGHNTVSWYQQALGQGPQFIFQYYREEENGRGNFPPRFSGLQFPNYSSELNVNALELDDSALYLCASSRTGGDEQYFGPGTRLTVT.

This sequence joins TRBV2 and TRBJ1-2, with D possibly being TRBD1 (5 bases). CDR3 size: 14 residues. CDR1 and CDR2 (germline): SNHLY, FYNNEI. Trimming took off 2 bases at V and 1 base at J, with 8 bases between the two ends. Written as DNA, the CDR3 is TGTGCCAGCAGTGAAACGGGGGGTAACTATGGCTACACCTTC. It is translated as CASSETGGNYGYTF.

The chain recombines TRBV5-1 with TRBJ2-1; D possibly corresponds to TRBD2 (5 bases). CDR3 length: 15 amino acids. V was clipped by 1 base and J by 6 bases, with 14 bases between them. CDR1 is SGHRS and CDR2 is YFSETQ in the germline V gene. In DNA, the CDR3 is TGCGCCAGCAGCTTGTTTCGAGCCGGGATCAATGAGCAGTTCTTC. It translates to CASSLFRAGINEQFF.

The V and J genes are TRBV5-6 and TRBJ2-7, with unresolved D. CDR1 SGHDT and CDR2 YYEEEE come from the germline V gene. V was trimmed by 0 bases and J by 2 bases, leaving 12 bases between them. This CDR3 is built from 15 residues. The CDR3: CASSLGITRAYEQYF. The DNA of the CDR3 is TGTGCCAGCAGCTTGGGCATTACACGGGCCTACGAGCAGTACTTC.

The rearrangement uses TRBV2 and TRBJ1-5; D is perhaps TRBD1 (5 bases). Germline lookup yields CDR1 SNHLY and CDR2 FYNNEI. The CDR3 is 14 residues long. The germline V and J ends were trimmed by 3 bases and 6 bases, with 12 bases remaining between them. CDR3 amino acids: CASSDEGRGQPQHF. The DNA for the CDR3 is TGTGCCAGCAGTGACGAGGGACGGGGTCAGCCCCAGCATTTT. The full variable domain, in which reference TRBV2 and TRBJ1-5 provide the parts outside the CDR3, is EPEVTQTPSHQVTQMGQEVILRCVPISNHLYFYWYRQILGQKVEFLVSFYNNEISEKSEIFDDQFSVERPDGSNFTLKIRSTKLEDSAMYFCASSDEGRGQPQHFGDGTRLSIL.

The chain uses TRBV7-3 and TRBJ2-1; TRBD1 aligns across 9 bases. Germline-derived CDR1 and CDR2 are SGHTA and FQGTGA. Trimming removed 5 bases from V and 15 bases from J; junction bases left unmatched: 11. CDR3 length: 13 amino acids. CDR3 residues: CASSLDRTGVGFF. Written as DNA, the CDR3 is TGTGCCAGCAGCCTAGACCGGACAGGGGTGGGGTTCTTC.

This clone was recorded only once. The chain is built from TRBV30 and TRBJ2-6; 12 bases are a match to TRBD1. CDR1 is GTSNPN and CDR2 is SVGIG in the germline V gene (reference sequence). With 2 bases clipped from V and 2 bases from J, the junction kept 4 bases outside the gene matches. The CDR3 totals 17 residues. CDR3 nucleotides: TGTGCCTGGAGTCGGGACAGGGGGCGCCCTGGGGCCAACGTCCTGACTTTC. This codes for CAWSRDRGRPGANVLTF.

The V and J genes are TRBV7-2 and TRBJ1-5; perhaps TRBD1 as D (6 bases). Between the trimmed V and J ends, which lost 5 bases and 0 bases, there was a span of 11 bases. Germline V gene sequence: CDR1 SGHTA, CDR2 FQGNSA. This CDR3 contains 15 residues. The CDR3 here is CASSQDSYSNQPQHF. CDR3 DNA sequence: TGTGCCAGCAGCCAGGACAGTTATAGCAATCAGCCCCAGCATTTT.

The chain has TRBV6-4 and TRBJ2-2, with D possibly matching TRBD2 (5 bases). The germline V gene has CDR1 MRHNA and CDR2 SNTAGT. The CDR3 extends over 14 amino acids. The V gene lost 3 bases and the J gene lost 6 bases, with 11 bases spanning the gap. The CDR3 DNA follows: TGTGCCAGCAGTGAACTAGACAACTCCGGGGAGCTGTTTTTT. This gives the protein CASSELDNSGELFF.

This clone was detected a few times. This chain joins TRBV13 and TRBJ1-6; possibly TRBD1 for D (5 bases). In germline, CDR1 is PRHDT, CDR2 FYEKMQ (reference sequence). The V end was cut by 0 bases, the J end by 7 bases, with 7 bases between. This CDR3 has 14 amino acids. The CDR3 reads CASSLGRANSPLHF. The CDR3 nucleotides read TGTGCCAGCAGCTTAGGCAGGGCGAATTCACCCCTCCACTTT. The variable domain in full, completed from reference TRBV13 and TRBJ1-6, reads AAGVIQSPRHLIKEKRETATLKCYPIPRHDTVYWYQQGPGQDPQFLISFYEKMQSDKGSIPDRFSAQQFSDYHSELNMSSLELGDSALYFCASSLGRANSPLHFGNGTRLTVT.

The chain recombines TRBV2 with TRBJ1-5, with 9 bases aligning to TRBD1. Looked up from germline, CDR1 is SNHLY and CDR2 is FYNNEI. The ends lost 3 bases at V and 7 bases at J; junction bases unmatched: 1. The length of the CDR3 is 13 residues. CDR3 sequence: CASSEDRGQPQHF. Here the CDR3 DNA reads TGTGCCAGCAGTGAGGACAGGGGCCAGCCCCAGCATTTT.

This clone appeared a few times. V and J are TRBV6-5 and TRBJ2-7, with unresolved D. Germline-derived CDR1 and CDR2 are MNHEY and SVGAGI. This CDR3 spans 14 amino acids. V was pared by 5 bases and J by 7 bases, with 18 bases between. The CDR3 loop is CASSEIKDAIEQYF. CDR3 coding DNA: TGTGCCAGCAGTGAGATTAAGGACGCAATTGAGCAGTACTTC.

This clone is large in the sample. The CDR3 DNA is TGTGCCAGCAGCTTTTTGGGTGCATCTGGGGCCAACGTCCTGACTTTC. Translating gives CASSFLGASGANVLTF. This chain connects TRBV7-3 to TRBJ2-6, with D hard to call. Germline CDR1 reads SGHTA; CDR2 reads FQGTGA. Deletions cut 3 bases from V and 1 base from J, with 10 bases between. The CDR3 loop spans 16 amino acids.

V usage is TRBV5-1 and J usage is TRBJ2-7, with D unresolved. The CDR3 spans 14 residues. The germline V gene has CDR1 SGHRS and CDR2 YFSETQ. Trimming shortened V by 2 bases and J by 6 bases, and 15 bases separated the two germline ends. The CDR3 DNA sequence: TGCGCCAGCAGCTTTAACCCCCTAGTCGCCGAGCAGTACTTC. Translated, it gives CASSFNPLVAEQYF.

The chain uses TRBV29-1 and TRBJ2-1, with TRBD1 identical over 7 bases. Germline CDR1 is SQVTM and CDR2 is ANQGSEA. This CDR3 is 12 amino acids long. The J segment lost 9 bases and the V segment lost 6 bases, leaving 8 bases of the junction unmatched. Written as DNA, the CDR3 is TGCAGCGTGGCCGGACAGGCGCCTGAGCAGTTCTTC. This sequence encodes CSVAGQAPEQFF.

This clone appeared a single time. V and J are TRBV2 and TRBJ1-2, with 7 bases lining up with TRBD1. Germline V CDR1 and CDR2: SNHLY, FYNNEI. The CDR3 is 12 residues long. Trimming removed 6 bases from V and 8 bases from J; junction bases left unmatched: 6. The CDR3 loop reads CASRGRGRGYTF. CDR3 in DNA: TGTGCCAGCAGGGGGAGGGGGCGCGGCTACACCTTC.